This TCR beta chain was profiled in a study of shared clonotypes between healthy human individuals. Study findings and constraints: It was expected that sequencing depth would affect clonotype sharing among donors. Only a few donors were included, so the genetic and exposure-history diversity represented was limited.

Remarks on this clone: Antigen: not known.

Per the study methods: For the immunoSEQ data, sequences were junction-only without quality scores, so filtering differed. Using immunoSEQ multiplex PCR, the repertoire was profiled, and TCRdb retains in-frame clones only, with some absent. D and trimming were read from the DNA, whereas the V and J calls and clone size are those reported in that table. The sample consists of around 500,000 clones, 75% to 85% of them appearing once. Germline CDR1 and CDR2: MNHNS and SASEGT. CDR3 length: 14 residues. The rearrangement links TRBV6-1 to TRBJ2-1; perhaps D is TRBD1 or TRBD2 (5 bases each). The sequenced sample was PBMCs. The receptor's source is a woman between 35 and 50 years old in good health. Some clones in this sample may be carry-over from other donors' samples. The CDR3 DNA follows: TGTGCTTCGGTCCCAGGGAGCTCCTACAATGAGCAGTTCTTC. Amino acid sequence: CASVPGSSYNEQFF.